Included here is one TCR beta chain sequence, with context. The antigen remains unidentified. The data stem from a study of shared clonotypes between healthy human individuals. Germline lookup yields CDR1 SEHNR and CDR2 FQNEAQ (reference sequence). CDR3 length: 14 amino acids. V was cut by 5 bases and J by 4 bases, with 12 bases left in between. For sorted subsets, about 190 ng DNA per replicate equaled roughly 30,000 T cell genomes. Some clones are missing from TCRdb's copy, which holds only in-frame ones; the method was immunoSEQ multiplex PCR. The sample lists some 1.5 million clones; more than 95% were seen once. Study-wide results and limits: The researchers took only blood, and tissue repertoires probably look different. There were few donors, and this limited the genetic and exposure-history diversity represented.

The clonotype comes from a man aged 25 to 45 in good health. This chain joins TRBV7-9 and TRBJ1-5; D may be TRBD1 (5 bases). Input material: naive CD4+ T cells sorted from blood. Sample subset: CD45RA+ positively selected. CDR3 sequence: CASSQVGGNQPQHF. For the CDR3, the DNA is TGTGCCAGCAGCCAAGTGGGGGGAAATCAGCCCCAGCATTTT.